What follows describes a single TCR beta chain. Its antigen is not known. The data were taken from a study of shared clonotypes between healthy human individuals. Study results and caveats: Generation of non-shared clonotypes was less probable than generation of clonotypes shared by all four donors. Naive subsets generally exceeded memory subsets in estimated richness.

HIV-negative, healthy adults without recent acute infections or vaccinations were the donors. Libraries were prepared by immunoSEQ multiplex PCR; TCRdb keeps only in-frame clonotypes and omits some of them. The sample contains hundreds of thousands of clones, about 74% of which appear only once. The CDR3 sequence is 13 residues long. Trimming shortened V by 6 bases and J by 9 bases, and 12 bases separated the two germline ends. CDR1 MNHEY and CDR2 SMNVEV come from the germline V gene (reference sequence). The clonotype comes from a woman in her twenties or thirties in good health. Material for sequencing was memory CD4+ T cells sorted from blood. Subset given: CD45RA-negative fraction. The rearrangement uses TRBV27 and TRBJ2-6; D is possibly TRBD2 (5 bases). This chain's CDR3 is CASRLMRDNVLTF. DNA of the CDR3: TGTGCCAGCAGGTTGATGAGGGACAACGTCCTGACTTTC.